Following are 7 T cell receptor beta chains from one sample sequenced in a study of graft-versus-host responses after intestinal transplantation. Method: immunoSEQ multiplex PCR; TCRdb's copy keeps in-frame clones and lacks some. The sample lists roughly 25,000 clones, 85% to 95% occurring once. The sample in question was PBMCs, obtained 39 days after intestinal transplant. The receptors come from a human patient who received an intestinal transplant, so some T cells may come from the graft donor.

The V and J genes are TRBV6-5 and TRBJ2-1, with 9 bases that match TRBD2. With 5 bases clipped from V and 10 bases from J, the junction kept 12 bases outside the gene matches. This CDR3 is 15 amino acids long. From germline, CDR1 is MNHEY and CDR2 SVGAGI. CDR3 DNA: TGTGCCAGCAGTCCTAGCGGGGAGCCCGGCTTAGAGCAGTTCTTC. Translating it yields CASSPSGEPGLEQFF.

This chain links TRBV2 with TRBJ1-2; D is unresolved. This CDR3 region has 17 residues. The V and J ends lost 4 bases and 11 bases respectively, with 29 bases between them. CDR1 is SNHLY and CDR2 is FYNNEI in the germline V gene. The CDR3 spells CASSAFRGAGLWLGYTF. CDR3 in DNA: TGTGCCAGCAGTGCTTTCCGGGGTGCGGGCCTATGGCTGGGATACACCTTC.

The chain links TRBV28 to TRBJ2-1, with D possibly TRBD1 on 6 matching bases. Germline CDR1 and CDR2: MDHEN and SYDVKM. The CDR3 has 15 amino acids. V was clipped by 5 bases and J by 7 bases, with 18 bases between them. In DNA, the CDR3 is TGTGCCAGCAGTCCACGAGGGGGAGAAGGAAATGAGCAGTTCTTC. Encoded protein: CASSPRGGEGNEQFF.

CDR3 nucleotides: TGTGCCACCAGAGCCCCCACTAGCAATGAGCAGTTCTTC. This gives the protein CATRAPTSNEQFF. The J gene is TRBJ2-1, the V gene TRBV15, with D tentatively TRBD2 (5 bases). The CDR3 is 13 residues long. The V end was cut by 6 bases, the J end by 6 bases, with 12 bases between. Germline V gene sequence: CDR1 LNHNV, CDR2 YYDKDF (reference sequence).

This rearrangement joins TRBV27 to TRBJ2-7; the match to TRBD1 covers 10 bases. V dropped 6 bases and J dropped 4; count of bases not matched to a gene: 9. The germline V gene encodes CDR1 MNHEY and CDR2 SMNVEV (reference sequence). The CDR3 has 15 amino acids. The CDR3 region is CASSPDRGQFYEQYF. In nucleotides, the CDR3 is TGTGCCAGCAGCCCTGACAGGGGGCAGTTTTACGAGCAGTACTTC.

The gene calls are TRBV16 and TRBJ2-2; no firm D call. V was cut by 1 base and J by 3 bases, with 6 bases left in between. The CDR3 covers 14 residues. Looked up from germline, CDR1 is KGHSY and CDR2 is FQNENV. The CDR3 nucleotides read TGTGCCAGCAGCCAATTTTACTACACCGGGGAGCTGTTTTTT. Translating it yields CASSQFYYTGELFF.

This rearrangement joins TRBV7-3 to TRBJ2-5; D tentatively reads TRBD1 or TRBD2 (6 bases each). Trimming removed 5 bases at V and 7 bases at J, with 17 bases between. There are 14 residues in the CDR3. Germline assignment: CDR1 SGHTA and CDR2 FQGTGA. This chain's CDR3 is CASSAQWGAVTQYF. For the CDR3, the DNA is TGTGCCAGCAGCGCGCAGTGGGGGGCGGTGACCCAGTACTTC.